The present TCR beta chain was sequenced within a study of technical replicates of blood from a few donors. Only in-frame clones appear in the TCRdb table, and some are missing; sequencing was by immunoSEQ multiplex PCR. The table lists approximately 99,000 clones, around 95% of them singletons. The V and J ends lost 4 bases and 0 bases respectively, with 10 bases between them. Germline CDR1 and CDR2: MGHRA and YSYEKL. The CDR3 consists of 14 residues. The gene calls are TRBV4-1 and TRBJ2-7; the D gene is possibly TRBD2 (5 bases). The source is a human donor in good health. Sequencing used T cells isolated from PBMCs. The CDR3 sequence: CASSLLGSSYEQYF. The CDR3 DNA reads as TGCGCCAGCAGCCTTTTGGGGAGCTCCTACGAGCAGTACTTC.